This entry describes one T cell receptor beta chain. This clone's antigen is unknown. No per-base quality is available; no much larger clone lies one base away. The data belong to a study of cytomegalovirus exposure and HLA in healthy donors (dated by TCRdb to the late 2010s). Background on the whole study: According to an earlier analysis of several hundred of the donors, about 170 million T cells yielded roughly 110 million unique TCR beta sequences and approximately 300 Gb of sequence data. About 300 gigabases of sequencing data and roughly 90 million unique TCR sequences were included in an early release covering 500 to 750 HLA-typed donors. Among the roughly 400 genotyped donors, around 81% belonged to the genetic ancestry cluster associated with self-reported Caucasian donors. The study aimed to test whether cataloging public T cell receptors could reveal signatures of past pathogen exposure. The T cell repertoires of roughly 660 subjects were profiled by immunosequencing and related to cytomegalovirus serostatus. A separate validation cohort of approximately 130 different subjects was used in addition to the approximately 610-subject first cohort. To predict cytomegalovirus infection status, the study brought together high-throughput TCR immunosequencing, statistical association of individual TCRs with disease status, and machine learning. To study patterns of TCR occurrence, a later analysis re-analyzed previously published TCR beta repertoires from just over 650 donors and added high-resolution HLA genotyping. The later analysis used no new phenotypic data to find candidate immune exposures, relying instead on TCR beta sequences and their occurrence across donors. To decide whether each TCR beta V gene segment behaved as functional or pseudogenic, an earlier analysis of nearly 600 of the donors relied on high-throughput TCR beta sequencing. Donor age, sex, ethnicity and CMV serostatus were compiled alongside the repertoire data. A later genetic analysis took genome-wide SNP genotypes for 398 of the 666 donors and used that subset as a discovery cohort. Every discovery cohort repertoire had been produced on one sequencing platform. Class I and class II HLA loci were covered by the typing at four-digit resolution. Typing coverage differed by locus: A, B, C, DRB1 and DQB1 were typed in about 620-640 donors, DQA1 in about 500, DPA1 in 600 to 610, and DPB1 in 400 to 480. Because of strong linkage in the cohort, roughly five DR-DQ haplotypes were treated as single units for association and clustering. Across about 380 genotyped donors of the cohort, an average of roughly 200,000 unique TCR beta nucleotide sequences per donor were sequenced, and around 20% of those sequences were non-productive.

Overall results and qualifications from the work: Correlated functional status among segregating V segments might be attributable to linkage disequilibrium, but an unknown experimental factor could not be ruled out. This cohort had only TCR beta chains sequenced, and the lack of alpha or paired-chain data limited which features could be detected. In a later genetic analysis, fewer N-insertions in productive TCRs were reported among donors in an Asian-associated ancestry cluster than the roughly 670-donor mean. A cluster of highly shared sequence variants was judged likely to be a technical artifact of the sequencing pipeline. In a later analysis, TCR association rates were found to vary across HLA loci, with the most associated TCRs seen for DRB1 alleles and the fewest for HLA-C alleles. In an earlier analysis of some 550 of the donors, most TCR beta V segments were observed in productive rearrangements about 90% or about 30% of the time, broadly matching IMGT annotations. In a later analysis, several top co-occurrence clusters were reported to appear linked to parvovirus B19, influenza, CMV and Epstein-Barr virus. The presence/absence analyses assumed that sequencing depth was roughly uniform across donors, and that assumption may not be true. A few of the identified cytomegalovirus-associated TCR beta chains were confirmed in vitro to be specific for cytomegalovirus antigens. Because counts were too low, about 15 rarely observed V segments, including chromosome 9 orphons, were left out of the earlier analysis of 587 of the donors. It was suggested by the authors that the approach could potentially be generalized to other disease states and immunological phenotypes. In a later analysis, about 17,000 TCR beta sequences were associated with specific HLA alleles at a false discovery rate of 0.05. Because HLA typing was unavailable for some donors at each locus, only the typed subset was used in association tests. The classifier was reported to diagnose cytomegalovirus status with high specificity and sensitivity in both the original and validation cohorts. Most CMV-associated TCR beta chains appeared to be HLA-restricted in a later analysis, and the HLA associations seemed to be driven largely by CMV exposure. In the study, 150 to 200 TCR beta chains were listed as associated with cytomegalovirus. Across donors, most TCR sequences were observed very rarely, whereas some public TCRs were present in many individuals. For the cohort, immune exposure information was limited to CMV serostatus. A later analysis found that HLA-associated TCR beta chains were more clonally expanded and had lower generation probabilities than equally common non-associated chains. A further reported finding was that TCR beta sequences accurately predicted the HLA-A and HLA-B alleles for most subjects in the first cohort. V-gene and J-gene trimming of TCR beta chains was associated with a missense DCLRE1C variant in a later genetic analysis, and the association was replicated in an independent cohort. When HLA alleles, especially DR and DQ, strongly co-occurred, attributing TCR associations to individual alleles was difficult.

The library was produced with the immunoSEQ multiplex PCR assay. For the multiplex PCR, a mixture combining 60 forward primers for TCR Vbeta segments and 13 reverse primers for TCR Jbeta segments was used. A multiplex PCR assay on genomic DNA amplified the CDR3 region of rearranged TCR beta genes. Amplified TCR beta libraries were sequenced as 87-base-pair reads on the Illumina HiSeq System. Turning to the authors' computational methods: In a later analysis, tens of millions of unique TCR beta chains were counted across the 650 to 750 repertoires, and approximately 11 million of these chains were shared by at least two donors. Raw reads were error-corrected and collapsed into unique sequences with a nearest-neighbor algorithm that merged closely related sequences to remove PCR and sequencing errors. Alignment of CDR3 sequences to IMGT reference sequences was used to assign V, D and J gene segments. Each retained sequence needed at least a six-nucleotide match to both a V gene segment and a J gene segment. A rearrangement was called productive if the CDR3 had no stop codons and remained in frame with V and J, and every other rearrangement was called non-productive. CDR3 was defined according to IMGT convention as the region running from the second conserved V-encoded cysteine to the conserved J-encoded phenylalanine. The earlier analysis of about 620 of the donors excluded sequences that lacked an unambiguous match to a single V gene segment. In an earlier analysis of more than 500 of the donors, a V segment was called functional when productive rearrangements were above 56.7%, and segregating when the standard deviation between donors exceeded 5%. A statistical classification framework was developed to diagnose cytomegalovirus status using the catalog of TCR beta chain sequences. In a later analysis, TCR nucleotide sequences were compared against IMGT/GENE-DB human TR gene sequences so that V and J genes could be assigned. In a later analysis, CDR3 sequences and most-parsimonious VDJ recombination scenarios were assigned using the TCRdist pipeline. In a later analysis, each TCR beta chain was defined by its CDR3 amino acid sequence together with its V-gene family, and reads without a unique V-gene family were excluded. A later analysis removed 592 highly shared, low-generation-probability nucleotide sequences to deal with suspected cross-contamination and a sequencing artifact. For each public chain, a later analysis derived a clonal expansion index from normalized ranks of inferred template counts within each repertoire. Generation probabilities in a later analysis came from a VDJ recombination model fitted to out-of-frame rearrangements, and those results were checked against IGoR. Hypergeometric tests were used in a later analysis to score TCR-TCR, TCR-HLA and TCR-CMV co-occurrence, with a repertoire-size bias correction applied to the TCR pairs. False discovery rates were estimated in a later analysis by permuting HLA or CMV assignments 20 times. A later analysis grouped co-occurring TCRs with DBSCAN, adding TCRdist sequence similarity when clustering within HLA-allele-positive subsets. Co-occurrence clustering excluded repertoires with fewer than 30,000 or more than 120,000 public chains, plus five with anomalous nucleotide sharing. As stored in TCRdb, this immuneACCESS dataset retains in-frame rearrangements with V and J assigned. A fraction of the clones does not appear; measured against another copy, unresolved V genes explain less than half of the discrepancy, and the remainder lacks a known reason. The V and J calls and clone size are taken from that table; D and trimming were inferred from the DNA. This sample holds 170,000 or so clones; about 80% were observed only once. Jointly, the top ten make up 2% to 2.5% of the sample.

The cohort consisted of more than 650 healthy bone marrow donors. Cohort members were all nominally healthy when sampled, although unrecorded immune exposures were likely present. The donor tested CMV seronegative, placing the donor among the roughly 400 seronegative members of the cohort. A peripheral blood sample was provided by each donor, and peripheral blood mononuclear cells were used for TCR beta sequencing. Genomic DNA was extracted from the blood cell samples with the Qiagen DNeasy Blood Extraction Kit. Sequencing was done on a sample of PBMCs. The receptor comes from a man aged 60 to 75 in good health and CMV-seronegative.

Here the CDR3 is given as CASGGTGEYEKLFF. The sequenced DNA is TGTGCCAGCGGAGGGACAGGTGAATATGAAAAACTGTTTTTT. The rearrangement joined TRBV9 to TRBJ1-4; the junction holds 8 bases that match TRBD1. The cysteine opens and the phenylalanine closes a CDR3 of 14 amino acids. Only CDR3 DNA is held: 42 bases, read in frame from base 1. The germline V gene gives CDR1 as SGDLS and CDR2 as YYNGEE. Trimming leaves V shorter by 7 bases and J shorter by 6 bases, with the junction holding 8 bases beyond the gene matches.